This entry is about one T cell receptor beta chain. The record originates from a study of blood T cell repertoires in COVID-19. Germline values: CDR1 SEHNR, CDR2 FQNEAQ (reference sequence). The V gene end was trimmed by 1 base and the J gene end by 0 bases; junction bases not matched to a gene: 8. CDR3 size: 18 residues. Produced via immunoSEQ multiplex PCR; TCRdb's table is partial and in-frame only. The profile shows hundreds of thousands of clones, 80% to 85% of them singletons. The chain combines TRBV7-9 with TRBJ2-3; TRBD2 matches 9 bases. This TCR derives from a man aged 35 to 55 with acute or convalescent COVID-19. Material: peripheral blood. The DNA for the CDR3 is TGTGCCAGCAGCTTAGGGGCTAGCGGGGCCCCTAGCACAGATACGCAGTATTTT. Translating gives CASSLGASGAPSTDTQYF.